The 8 T cell receptor beta chains in this list originate from one sample, sequenced in a study of T-cell memory formation after mild COVID-19. TCRdb analysed the 5' RACE reads with MiXCR anew, one entry per CDR3 protein. The sample lists some 320,000 distinct CDR3 sequences, roughly 15% occurring once. Sequenced sample: PBMCs or a T cell subset sorted from them (not recorded which). The receptors were sampled from a man between 18 and 35 years old who had mild COVID-19 (a few samples of this study predate the infection). Cell type and time point are not known.

This clonotype was detected a few times. The V and J genes are TRBV4-1 and TRBJ1-4; possible D gene TRBD1, 5 bases. CDR1 is MGHRA and CDR2 is YSYEKL in the germline V gene. There are 14 residues in the CDR3. Trimming took 3 bases from V and 3 from J, leaving 8 bases between them. In DNA form, the CDR3 reads TGCGCCAGCAGCCAGGGGGTGTCTAATGAAAAACTGTTTTTT. As protein: CASSQGVSNEKLFF.

This clonotype was counted a few times. The genes are TRBV6-2 or TRBV6-3 and TRBJ1-2; D perhaps matches TRBD1 (5 bases). The V gene lost 4 bases and the J gene lost 8 bases, with 14 bases spanning the gap. Germline-derived CDR1 and CDR2 are MNHEY and SVGEGT. The CDR3 has 13 amino acids. The DNA for the CDR3 is TGTGCCAGCAGTTCCAGGTTCGGGGGAGGCTACACCTTC. It codes for CASSSRFGGGYTF.

This clonotype was recorded many times. The chain joins TRBV11-1 to TRBJ2-1; the D gene is possibly TRBD2 (5 bases). The germline V gene encodes CDR1 SGHAT and CDR2 FQDESV (reference sequence). V lost 1 base, J lost 5 bases, and 12 bases lay in between. This CDR3 has 15 residues. The CDR3 nucleotides are TGTGCCAGCAGCTTAGGAGGGAATCTTGACAATGAGCAGTTCTTC. As protein: CASSLGGNLDNEQFF.

V gene TRBV5-1 combines with J gene TRBJ2-1; 11 bases map to TRBD2. Germline loops: CDR1 SGHRS, CDR2 YFSETQ. CDR3 size: 16 residues. Unmatched junction bases numbered 5, after V lost 4 bases and J lost 2 bases. CDR3 sequence (DNA): TGCGCCAGCAGCCGTAGTAGCGGGGGGGCCTACAATGAGCAGTTCTTC. It yields the protein CASSRSSGGAYNEQFF.

The V gene is TRBV7-9, the J gene TRBJ2-5; D is undetermined. CDR3 size: 15 residues. CDR1 and CDR2 from the germline V gene are SEHNR and FQNEAQ (reference sequence). Deletions cut 7 bases from V and 4 bases from J, with 19 bases between. CDR3 sequence reads: CASTFPLRLGETQYF. In DNA, the CDR3 is TGTGCCAGCACCTTCCCCCTCCGGCTTGGAGAGACCCAGTACTTC.

Here the CDR3 DNA reads TGTGCCAGCAGTCCTTGGACAGGGTGGACCGGGGAGCTGTTTTTT. Translation gives CASSPWTGWTGELFF. The rearrangement links TRBV27 to TRBJ2-2; 8 bases align to TRBD1. The CDR3 contains 15 residues. CDR1 MNHEY and CDR2 SMNVEV come from the germline V gene (reference sequence). Trimming cost V 5 bases and J 5 bases; bases outside gene matches: 7.

This clonotype has just a few counts. The chain employs TRBV23-1 and TRBJ2-7; D uncertain. TRBV23-1 is an ORF, and what it does is uncertain. This CDR3 is built from 13 residues. V shed 4 bases and J shed 5 bases, with 12 bases lying between them. DNA for the CDR3: TGCGCCAGCAGTCCCAGCAGGCCCAACGAGCAGTACGTC. It translates to CASSPSRPNEQYV.

This clonotype has only a few counts. The chain links TRBV19 to TRBJ2-2; 8 bases match TRBD1. The germline V gene encodes CDR1 LNHDA and CDR2 SQIVND (reference sequence). The CDR3 is 17 residues long. The J segment lost 5 bases and the V segment lost 2 bases, leaving 10 bases of the junction unmatched. For the CDR3, the DNA is TGTGCCAGTAGTATATCTCGCCTCAGGGGGCATACCGGGGAGCTGTTTTTT. This codes for CASSISRLRGHTGELFF.